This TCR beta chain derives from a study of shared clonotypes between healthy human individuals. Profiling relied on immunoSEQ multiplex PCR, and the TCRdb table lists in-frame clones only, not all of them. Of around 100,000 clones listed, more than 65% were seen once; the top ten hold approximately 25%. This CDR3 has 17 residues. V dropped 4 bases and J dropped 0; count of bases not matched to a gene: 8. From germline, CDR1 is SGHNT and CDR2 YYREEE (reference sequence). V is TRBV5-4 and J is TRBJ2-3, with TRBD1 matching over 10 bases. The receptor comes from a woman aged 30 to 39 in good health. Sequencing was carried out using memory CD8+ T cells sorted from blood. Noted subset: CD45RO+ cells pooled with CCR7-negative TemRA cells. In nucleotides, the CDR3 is TGTGCCAGCAGCGGGGACAGGGGAAGCCCGAGCACAGATACGCAGTATTTT. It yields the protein CASSGDRGSPSTDTQYF.